The 9 T cell receptor beta chains reported below all come from one sample, sequenced in a study of blood T cell repertoires in COVID-19 (dated by TCRdb to 2018 to 2020). The receptor library was made with the immunoSEQ multiplex PCR assay. The immuneACCESS repertoire file appears here via TCRdb, limited to in-frame rearrangements. These files lack a portion of the clones; in checked studies, under half of the deficit traces to unresolved V genes, and the cause of the others is not known. Within this sample are about 140,000 clones, with about three quarters of them counted one time only. 2.5% to 3% of the sample comes from the top ten. Sequencing was performed on PBMCs or T cells enriched from blood (not recorded which). Receptors were obtained from a woman in her forties or fifties who had recovered from COVID-19.

J is TRBJ1-4 and V is TRBV28; D is uncertain. The V gene's germline CDR1 is MDHEN and CDR2 SYDVKM. The V and J ends lost 4 bases and 8 bases respectively, with 14 bases between them. The CDR3 is made up of 14 amino acids. The CDR3 loop is CASSSWGASEKLFF. The CDR3 DNA is TGTGCCAGCAGTTCATGGGGAGCCTCGGAAAAACTGTTTTTT.

The chain links TRBV20-1 to TRBJ1-1; the D is unclear. The ends were cut back, 5 bases at V and 8 bases at J, with 12 bases in the middle. The CDR3 has 11 amino acids. The V gene's germline CDR1 is DFQATT and CDR2 SNEGSKA (reference sequence). CDR3 region: CSALREVEAFF. The CDR3 DNA is TGCAGTGCTCTCCGGGAGGTAGAAGCTTTCTTT.

This rearrangement joins TRBV6-5 to TRBJ1-3; D is perhaps TRBD1 (5 bases). Germline-derived CDR1 and CDR2 are MNHEY and SVGAGI. The V end lost 6 bases, the J end lost 0 bases, and 12 bases lay between the germline ends. The CDR3 runs to 15 residues. CDR3 region: CASSPDISSGNTIYF. The CDR3 DNA is TGTGCCAGCAGCCCGGACATCAGCTCTGGAAACACCATATATTTT.

V and J are TRBV7-9 and TRBJ1-2; 7 bases are a match to TRBD1. The V segment lost 4 bases and the J segment 3 bases; nucleotides outside the gene matches: 8. The germline CDR1 and CDR2 sequences are SEHNR and FQNEAQ (reference sequence). The length of the CDR3 is 15 residues. Written as DNA, the CDR3 is TGTGCCAGCAGCTCTCGACAGGGCATGGACTATGGCTACACCTTC. Its translation: CASSSRQGMDYGYTF.

V is TRBV19 and J is TRBJ2-1; TRBD2 aligns across 14 bases. This CDR3 has 15 amino acids. The germline CDR1 and CDR2 sequences are LNHDA and SQIVND (reference sequence). V shed 4 bases and J 9 bases; nucleotides not matched to a gene: 5. CDR3 loop: CASSSSTSGGAEQFF. The CDR3 nucleotides read TGTGCCAGTAGTAGCTCGACTAGCGGGGGGGCTGAGCAGTTCTTC.

V and J are TRBV10-3 and TRBJ1-1; the match to TRBD1 covers 7 bases. The CDR3 sequence is 14 residues long. Germline V lookup: CDR1 ENHRY, CDR2 SYGVKD. Trimming removed 2 bases from V and 8 bases from J; junction bases left unmatched: 8. CDR3 sequence (DNA): TGTGCCATCAGTGAGCGACAGGGCGGTTCGGAAGCTTTCTTT. It specifies CAISERQGGSEAFF.

The CDR3 region has the DNA TGTGCCAAGGGAGGGGGCGAGCAGTACTTC. Amino acids: CAKGGGEQYF. This chain connects TRBV27 to TRBJ2-7; tentative D call: TRBD2 (7 bases). Deletions cut 10 bases from V and 6 bases from J, with 10 bases between. Germline assignment: CDR1 MNHEY and CDR2 SMNVEV (reference sequence). This CDR3 has 10 amino acids.

The rearrangement links TRBV5-5 to TRBJ1-1, with a tentative D call TRBD1 (5 bases). Germline CDR1 SGHKS, CDR2 YYEKEE (reference sequence). V shed 0 bases and J shed 5 bases, with 11 bases lying between them. This CDR3 is 14 amino acids long. CDR3 protein: CASSLVTAGTEAFF. The DNA for the CDR3 is TGTGCCAGCAGCTTGGTGACAGCGGGGACTGAAGCTTTCTTT.

The chain has TRBV3-1 (or the pseudogene TRBV3-2) and TRBJ2-7; TRBD1 matches 8 bases. After removal of 5 bases from V and 3 bases from J, the junction contained 6 bases not matched to a gene. This CDR3 is built from 14 residues. Per the germline V gene, CDR1 is LGHDT and CDR2 is YNNKEL (reference sequence). CDR3 sequence reads: CASSAGQGSYEQYF. In DNA, the CDR3 is TGTGCCAGCAGCGCAGGACAGGGAAGCTACGAGCAGTACTTC.